This T cell receptor (beta chain) was captured in a study of ipilimumab plus nivolumab after autologous stem cell transplantation. Looking at the study overall: Patients received a median of roughly five ipilimumab and about 8 nivolumab doses. Myeloma patients were high-risk transplant-naive or relapsed within 3 years of first autologous transplant. The study's findings and limits: Per the authors, repertoire, Treg and microbiota data justify further study.

The CDR3 length is 14 residues. Germline V gene sequence: CDR1 MNHEY, CDR2 SVGAGI. The V end lost 6 bases, the J end lost 6 bases, and 17 bases lay between the germline ends. Patients got ipilimumab 1 mg/kg beginning 14 to 28 days post-transplant. Some clones are missing from TCRdb's copy, which holds only in-frame ones; the method was immunoSEQ multiplex PCR. This repertoire shows some 40,000 clones, more than 85% found once; its top ten account for roughly 0.87%. Worth noting for this clone: Its target is unknown.

The receptor was isolated from a male donor with multiple myeloma. The V call is TRBV6-5, the J call TRBJ1-2, with no clear D. The sample here was PBMCs, taken in a trial of ipilimumab plus nivolumab as post-transplant consolidation. In nucleotides, the CDR3 is TGTGCCAGCAGCCGACCTTCTTTTATGGATGGCTACACCTTC. This sequence encodes CASSRPSFMDGYTF.